This TCR beta chain appears in the sequencing data of a study of T cell responses to AZD1222 COVID-19 vaccine. Study-level results: Elevations in Spike-specific TCR breadth and depth followed administration of two AZD1222 doses. Dominant CD4 TCR responses targeted spike regions 160-218 and 743-854.

Regarding this clone: Its target is unknown.

Deletions cut 3 bases from V and 2 bases from J, with 5 bases between. The CDR3 consists of 12 residues. From germline, CDR1 is SGHDN and CDR2 FVKESK. The repertoire was sequenced with immunoSEQ multiplex PCR; TCRdb's copy has only in-frame clones and lacks some. The table records more than 70,000 clones, nearly 90% of them present only once. Material: peripheral blood, obtained on day 0 of AZD1222 vaccination. The V gene is TRBV14, the J gene TRBJ2-7, with D tentatively TRBD2 (5 bases). The sequence came from an adult in good health. This chain's CDR3 is CASSHGTYEQYF. CDR3 coding DNA: TGTGCCAGCAGCCACGGGACCTACGAGCAGTACTTC.